This record concerns one T cell receptor (beta chain) sequence. As handled by the study authors: Quantification of nucleated cells was approximated via reference gene primer amplification. Sequencing used immunoSEQ multiplex PCR; TCRdb keeps in-frame clones, though not all of them. The V and J calls and clone size come from that table; D and trimming were worked out from the DNA. The sample has 150,000 or so clones; 82% are singletons. All enrollees were roughly 18 to 100 years old and from 24 US areas. Participants had their cohort set by participant-reported clinical history. The data stem from a study of blood T cell repertoires in COVID-19. Overall study: Nucleic acid was either cDNA or gDNA, and it came from T cells, B-cell-depleted T cells, or PBMCs.

The CDR3 runs 15 residues. Germline loops: CDR1 SGHRS, CDR2 YFSETQ. The V segment lost 4 bases and the J segment 4 bases; nucleotides outside the gene matches: 5. J is TRBJ2-2 and V is TRBV5-1; 9 nucleotides match TRBD2. The source material was PBMCs or T cells enriched from blood (not recorded which). This receptor was identified in a man aged 55-75 years who had recovered from COVID-19. CDR3 nucleotide sequence: TGCGCCAGCAGCGTAGCGGGAGTAAGCACCGGGGAGCTGTTTTTT. Its translation: CASSVAGVSTGELFF.